This entry lists 30 T cell receptor beta chains sequenced from one sample in a study of Ad26.COV2.S vaccination and SARS-CoV-2 variants. The repertoire was sequenced with immunoSEQ multiplex PCR; TCRdb's copy has only in-frame clones and lacks some. The table shows about 350,000 clones, with 90% to 95% occurring only once. Sequenced here: peripheral blood, sampled after recovery from COVID-19. The receptors originated from a human donor who had recovered from COVID-19.

The genes are TRBV6-4 and TRBJ2-7; D remains unclear. Germline loops: CDR1 MRHNA, CDR2 SNTAGT. With 8 bases removed from V and 2 bases from J, the gap between germline ends came to 13 bases. This CDR3 has 13 amino acids. The CDR3 sequence is CASDRPYPYEQYF. CDR3 coding DNA: TGTGCCAGCGATAGACCGTACCCCTACGAGCAGTACTTC.

The V call is TRBV3-1 (or the pseudogene TRBV3-2), the J call TRBJ1-1; no clear D gene. Trimming took 4 bases from V and 1 from J, leaving 13 bases between them. The CDR3 has 15 amino acids. Germline V gene sequence: CDR1 LGHDT, CDR2 YNNKEL (reference sequence). The CDR3 DNA is TGTGCCAGCAGCCTCGCCCTGACCGGGAACACTGAAGCTTTCTTT. Translation gives CASSLALTGNTEAFF.

The chain combines TRBV7-2 with TRBJ1-1; no clear D. The V and J ends lost 4 bases and 6 bases respectively, with 15 bases between them. Germline V gene data show CDR1 as SGHTA and CDR2 as FQGNSA. The CDR3 sequence is 14 residues long. The CDR3 is CASSSEVGEAEAFF. DNA for the CDR3: TGTGCCAGCAGCTCCGAGGTGGGTGAGGCTGAAGCTTTCTTT.

The count of this clone is one. This chain uses TRBV6-6 with TRBJ1-1; 7 positions agree with TRBD1. V lost 5 bases to trimming and J lost 3 bases; unmatched junction nucleotides: 6. The CDR3 totals 14 residues. Germline assignment: CDR1 MNHNY and CDR2 SVGAGI (reference sequence). DNA for the CDR3: TGTGCCAGCAGTAAACCGGGACAGCACACTGAAGCTTTCTTT. Amino acids: CASSKPGQHTEAFF.

The CDR3, as DNA: TGTGCCAGCAGCGTAGCTAAGGCGGGGGGAATCACAGATACGCAGTATTTT. Translation gives CASSVAKAGGITDTQYF. This chain links TRBV9 with TRBJ2-3; 8 positions match TRBD2. CDR3 length: 17 residues. From germline, CDR1 is SGDLS and CDR2 YYNGEE. Unmatched junction bases numbered 8, after V lost 0 bases and J lost 2 bases.

The chain links TRBV2 to TRBJ1-2; 8 bases fit TRBD1. Germline V gene data show CDR1 as SNHLY and CDR2 as FYNNEI. The J segment lost 5 bases and the V segment lost 5 bases, leaving 1 base of the junction unmatched. The CDR3 loop spans 12 amino acids. The CDR3 nucleotides read TGTGCCAGCAGTAGGGACAGGTATGGCTACACCTTC. It specifies CASSRDRYGYTF.

The chain employs TRBV19 and TRBJ2-7, with D tentatively TRBD1 (6 bases). V was shortened by 2 bases and J by 6 bases, with 14 bases between the two germline ends. Germline V gene sequence: CDR1 LNHDA, CDR2 SQIVND (reference sequence). This CDR3 has 14 residues. CDR3 amino acids: CASSINDRTSEQYF. CDR3 DNA: TGTGCCAGTAGTATAAATGACAGGACGAGCGAGCAGTACTTC.

This clone came up once. The chain uses TRBV3-1 (or the pseudogene TRBV3-2) and TRBJ2-3; D gene unclear. V lost 1 base to trimming and J lost 3 bases, with 2 bases between them. CDR3 length: 12 amino acids. Germline CDR1 and CDR2: LGHDT and YNNKEL (reference sequence). The DNA for the CDR3 is TGTGCCAGCAGCCAAGGAACAGATACGCAGTATTTT. It translates to CASSQGTDTQYF.

The chain uses TRBV4-3 and TRBJ1-2; D gene uncertain. In germline, CDR1 is LGHNA, CDR2 YSLEER. The CDR3 covers 13 residues. Trimming pared 0 bases from V and 1 base from J, leaving 3 bases between. CDR3 amino acids: CASSQDSNYGYTF. The CDR3 nucleotides are TGCGCCAGCAGCCAAGACAGTAACTATGGCTACACCTTC.

This clone was found a few times. This chain joins TRBV2 and TRBJ1-5; 7 nucleotides line up with TRBD1. The V gene end was trimmed by 3 bases and the J gene end by 7 bases; junction bases not matched to a gene: 9. The V gene's germline CDR1 is SNHLY and CDR2 FYNNEI. The CDR3 runs 15 residues. The CDR3: CASSDLSRGGQPQHF. The DNA for the CDR3 is TGTGCCAGCAGTGACCTGAGCAGGGGGGGCCAGCCCCAGCATTTT.

This chain connects TRBV9 to TRBJ2-7; D gene uncertain. V shed 0 bases and J shed 4 bases, with 20 bases lying between them. CDR3 length: 17 amino acids. Germline V gives CDR1 SGDLS, CDR2 YYNGEE. CDR3 in amino acids: CASSVAGGPRPFYEQYF. In DNA form, the CDR3 reads TGTGCCAGCAGCGTAGCGGGCGGACCTCGTCCATTTTACGAGCAGTACTTC.

V usage is TRBV28 and J usage is TRBJ1-1; D gene uncertain. CDR1 is MDHEN, CDR2 SYDVKM, per germline. The V and J ends lost 6 bases and 5 bases respectively, with 19 bases between them. This CDR3 has 15 residues. The DNA for the CDR3 is TGTGCCAGCAGCTCTAACCGACGTACGAGGACTGAAGCTTTCTTT. The encoded protein is CASSSNRRTRTEAFF.

For the CDR3, the DNA is TGTGCCAGCAGCCTGACAGGGGGTAAGGATGGCTACACCTTC. It yields the protein CASSLTGGKDGYTF. This chain connects TRBV6-6 to TRBJ1-2; 9 bases map to TRBD1. CDR3 length equals 14 residues. Germline CDR1 MNHNY, CDR2 SVGAGI (reference sequence). V trimming: 6 bases; J trimming: 6 bases; junction bases outside the gene matches: 8.

The J gene is TRBJ1-2, the V gene TRBV6-5, with a possible D match to TRBD1 (6 bases). The CDR3 covers 15 residues. Between the trimmed V and J ends, which lost 6 bases and 2 bases, there was a span of 16 bases. The germline V gene has CDR1 MNHEY and CDR2 SVGAGI. CDR3 region: CASSDGQNNNYGYTF. In nucleotides, the CDR3 is TGTGCCAGCAGCGACGGACAGAACAACAACTATGGCTACACCTTC.

The chain uses TRBV18 and TRBJ2-1, with D tentatively TRBD1 or TRBD2 (5 bases each). Trimming took off 0 bases at V and 5 bases at J, with 14 bases between the two ends. CDR1 is KGHSH and CDR2 is LQKENI in the germline V gene. The CDR3 sequence is 16 residues long. The CDR3 sequence is CASSPPSGTANNEQFF. Here the CDR3 DNA reads TGTGCCAGCTCACCACCTTCCGGGACGGCCAACAATGAGCAGTTCTTC.

CDR3 in DNA: TGTGCCAGCAGTGACCAGGGGCGCGGGGATACGCAGTATTTT. It codes for CASSDQGRGDTQYF. The J gene is TRBJ2-3, the V gene TRBV6-4, with D possibly matching TRBD1 (6 bases). From germline, CDR1 is MRHNA and CDR2 SNTAGT. The CDR3 length is 14 residues. Trimming removed 2 bases at V and 6 bases at J, with 12 bases between.

The chain couples TRBV19 to TRBJ2-7, with TRBD1 matching 9 bases. The ends lost 5 bases at V and 4 bases at J; junction bases unmatched: 9. CDR3 length: 15 residues. Germline assignment: CDR1 LNHDA and CDR2 SQIVND (reference sequence). CDR3 sequence reads: CASSGGTGTVYEQYF. CDR3 DNA sequence: TGTGCCAGTAGTGGGGGGACAGGGACGGTTTACGAGCAGTACTTC.

This sequence joins TRBV28 and TRBJ1-6, with 7 bases lining up with TRBD1. With 1 base clipped from V and 4 bases from J, the junction kept 1 base outside the gene matches. Germline V gives CDR1 MDHEN, CDR2 SYDVKM. The CDR3 totals 15 residues. CDR3 nucleotide sequence: TGTGCCAGCAGTTTATCCAGGGGGTATAATTCACCCCTCCACTTT. Its translation is CASSLSRGYNSPLHF.

V and J are TRBV27 and TRBJ2-1; D is uncertain. This CDR3 is built from 13 residues. V lost 4 bases, J lost 10 bases, and 14 bases lay in between. Looked up from germline, CDR1 is MNHEY and CDR2 is SMNVEV (reference sequence). The CDR3 DNA follows: TGTGCCAGCAGTTCCCTCCATGTTGGGGAGCAGTTCTTC. The encoded protein is CASSSLHVGEQFF.

V is TRBV7-2 and J is TRBJ2-2; 8 bases line up with TRBD1. The V and J ends lost 6 bases and 7 bases, in that order; junction bases with no gene match: 16. The germline V gene encodes CDR1 SGHTA and CDR2 FQGNSA. The CDR3 runs to 17 residues. CDR3 nucleotides: TGTGCCAGCAGTTCCTCGCTTGGCAGGGGGCCTAGCGGGGAGCTGTTTTTT. Translated, it gives CASSSSLGRGPSGELFF. The full variable domain, its missing parts supplied by reference TRBV7-2 and TRBJ2-2, is GAGVSQSPSNKVTEKGKDVELRCDPISGHTALYWYRQSLGQGLEFLIYFQGNSAPDKSGLPSDRFSAERTGGSVSTLTIQRTQQEDSAVYLCASSSSLGRGPSGELFFGEGSRLTVL.

This chain joins TRBV5-1 and TRBJ1-2; D uncertain. The V and J ends lost 0 bases and 5 bases respectively, with 14 bases between them. This CDR3 comprises 15 residues. CDR1 and CDR2 from the germline V gene are SGHRS and YFSETQ. As DNA, the CDR3 is TGCGCCAGCAGCTTGGGAAATAACGAGGCTTATGGCTACACCTTC. Translating it yields CASSLGNNEAYGYTF.

The chain uses TRBV18 and TRBJ1-1, with 10 bases identical to TRBD1. CDR1 KGHSH and CDR2 LQKENI come from the germline V gene. V dropped 8 bases and J dropped 4; count of bases not matched to a gene: 4. CDR3 length: 13 residues. CDR3 amino acids: CASTRDRGTEAFF. CDR3 sequence (DNA): TGTGCCAGCACCCGGGACAGGGGCACTGAAGCTTTCTTT.

The chain carries TRBV5-4 and TRBJ2-7, with no clear D. Per the germline V gene, CDR1 is SGHNT and CDR2 is YYREEE (reference sequence). The CDR3 consists of 14 residues. V lost 0 bases, J lost 0 bases, and 7 bases lay in between. The CDR3 loop reads CASSLESSSYEQYF. The DNA for the CDR3 is TGTGCCAGCAGCTTGGAGTCTAGCTCCTACGAGCAGTACTTC.

The rearrangement joins TRBV27 to TRBJ2-2; no definite D call. Germline CDR1 MNHEY, CDR2 SMNVEV (reference sequence). This CDR3 comprises 16 residues. The V gene lost 2 bases and the J gene lost 0 bases, with 10 bases spanning the gap. The CDR3 DNA reads as TGTGCCAGCAGTTTAAGAGATAGGGCGAACACCGGGGAGCTGTTTTTT. Translated: CASSLRDRANTGELFF.

The gene calls are TRBV18 and TRBJ1-5; D gene ambiguous. The CDR3 sequence is 13 residues long. Germline-derived CDR1 and CDR2 are KGHSH and LQKENI. Trimming removed 6 bases from V and 4 bases from J, with 10 bases in between. CDR3 DNA sequence: TGTGCCAGCTCCCGGGAGGAAAATCAGCCCCAGCATTTT. This translates into CASSREENQPQHF.

The rearrangement links TRBV6-6 to TRBJ1-4, with a weak D call TRBD1 (5 bases). The CDR3 loop spans 13 amino acids. Germline lookup yields CDR1 MNHNY and CDR2 SVGAGI (reference sequence). Trimming shortened V by 6 bases and J by 7 bases, and 12 bases separated the two germline ends. CDR3 in amino acids: CASSQGYGEKLFF. The CDR3 bases are TGTGCCAGCAGCCAGGGATACGGTGAAAAACTGTTTTTT.

V and J are TRBV5-1 and TRBJ1-4; D is possibly TRBD1 (5 bases). Trimming pared 0 bases from V and 8 bases from J, leaving 20 bases between. The germline V gene encodes CDR1 SGHRS and CDR2 YFSETQ. The CDR3 is 17 amino acids. CDR3 sequence: CASSLGGTDLGGEKLFF. DNA for the CDR3: TGCGCCAGCAGCTTGGGGGGCACGGATCTGGGTGGGGAAAAACTGTTTTTT.

The chain combines TRBV27 with TRBJ1-5; D unresolved. V lost 6 bases to trimming and J lost 0 bases, with 9 bases between them. The germline gives CDR1 MNHEY, CDR2 SMNVEV (reference sequence). The CDR3 spans 14 residues. The DNA of the CDR3 is TGTGCCAGCAGCCCTGACAATAGCAATCAGCCCCAGCATTTT. Its protein product is CASSPDNSNQPQHF.

The V gene is TRBV27, the J gene TRBJ1-2; 7 nucleotides line up with TRBD1. Unmatched junction bases numbered 15, after V lost 5 bases and J lost 0 bases. The germline CDR1 and CDR2 sequences are MNHEY and SMNVEV (reference sequence). The CDR3 has 18 amino acids. CDR3 coding DNA: TGTGCCAGCAGTCGGTTTAAGACAGGGTCAAGATCTAACTATGGCTACACCTTC. Residues: CASSRFKTGSRSNYGYTF.

The J gene is TRBJ2-5, the V gene TRBV5-4; 12 nucleotides agree with TRBD2. Germline V gene data show CDR1 as SGHNT and CDR2 as YYREEE (reference sequence). The V and J ends lost 4 bases and 5 bases, in that order; junction bases with no gene match: 9. This CDR3 is 16 amino acids long. The CDR3 nucleotides read TGTGCCAGCAGCGCGCTGACTAGCGGGGGAGGTGAGACCCAGTACTTC. Translated: CASSALTSGGGETQYF.